Listed below are T cell receptor beta chains from one sample, sequenced in a study of T cell repertoires in cytomegalovirus infection. TCRdb reprocessed the reads via MiXCR and lists one record per CDR3 protein. This table holds some 150,000 distinct CDR3 sequences, 23% found once. Sequencing used PBMCs. These receptor sequences come from a human donor in good health (CMV status not recorded). Some clones in this sample may be carry-over from other donors' samples. Both conserved end residues are part of each CDR3. D genes are given only for firm matches. Only some rows state a clone size, as once, few, many or a class for expanded clones.

D gene: TRBD2
V gene: TRBV3-1
clone size: .
CDR3 length: 16
J gene: TRBJ2-1
CDR3 DNA: TGTGCCAGCAGCCTGACTAGCGGTGCGTCCTACAATGAGCAGTTCTTC
CDR3 protein: CASSLTSGASYNEQFF

D gene: .
V gene: TRBV7-8
clone size: many
CDR3 length: 15
J gene: TRBJ2-1
CDR3 DNA: TGTGCCAGCAGCTTAGTATCGATATCCTACAATGAGCAGTTCTTC
CDR3 protein: CASSLVSISYNEQFF

D gene: TRBD1
V gene: TRBV20-1
clone size: .
CDR3 length: 15
J gene: TRBJ1-6
CDR3 DNA: TGCAGTGCTAGAGGGTTACGGGACAGGCAACCACCCCTCCACTTT
CDR3 protein: CSARGLRDRQPPLHF

D gene: TRBD1
V gene: TRBV12-3/TRBV12-4
clone size: few
CDR3 length: 13
J gene: TRBJ2-7
CDR3 DNA: TGTGCCAGCAGGACAGGGATAATTTACGAGCAGTACTTC
CDR3 protein: CASRTGIIYEQYF

D gene: .
V gene: TRBV6-2/TRBV6-3
clone size: few
CDR3 length: 12
J gene: TRBJ2-1
CDR3 DNA: TGTGCCAGCAGTTACGGGGTCAATGAGCAGTTCTTC
CDR3 protein: CASSYGVNEQFF

D gene: .
V gene: TRBV7-2
clone size: many
CDR3 length: 14
J gene: TRBJ2-7
CDR3 DNA: TGTGCCAGCAGCTTAGGGGGCTACATCAACGAGCAGTACTTC
CDR3 protein: CASSLGGYINEQYF

D gene: TRBD1
V gene: TRBV6-1
clone size: .
CDR3 length: 16
J gene: TRBJ2-7
CDR3 DNA: TGTGCCAGCAGCGCAGGGACAGGGGGCGCTTCCTACGAGCAGTACTTC
CDR3 protein: CASSAGTGGASYEQYF

D gene: TRBD2
V gene: TRBV28
clone size: .
CDR3 length: 17
J gene: TRBJ2-1
CDR3 DNA: TGTGCCAGCAGTTTATCCACTAGCGGGGGGGGGCTGTATGAGCAGTTCTTC
CDR3 protein: CASSLSTSGGGLYEQFF

D gene: .
V gene: TRBV6-5
clone size: .
CDR3 length: 13
J gene: TRBJ2-5
CDR3 DNA: TGTGCCAGCAGCCGGGGACCCCGAGAGACCCAGTACTTC
CDR3 protein: CASSRGPRETQYF

D gene: .
V gene: TRBV5-1
clone size: .
CDR3 length: 15
J gene: TRBJ2-7
CDR3 DNA: TGCGCCAGCAGCCGAGCCGGGACCATAATCTACGAGCAGTACTTC
CDR3 protein: CASSRAGTIIYEQYF

D gene: .
V gene: TRBV11-2
clone size: few
CDR3 length: 18
J gene: TRBJ2-7
CDR3 DNA: TGTGCCAGCAGCCCATTGGGGTTCCAAACCGGGCGCTCCTACGAGCAGTACTTC
CDR3 protein: CASSPLGFQTGRSYEQYF

D gene: .
V gene: TRBV7-6
clone size: .
CDR3 length: 13
J gene: TRBJ1-1
CDR3 DNA: TGTGCCAGCAGCCCCGGGCCCGGCACTGAAGCTTTCTTT
CDR3 protein: CASSPGPGTEAFF

D gene: .
V gene: TRBV20-1
clone size: few
CDR3 length: 16
J gene: TRBJ1-5
CDR3 DNA: TGCAGTGCCTCCCTCGACCCGCCCTATAGCAATCAGCCCCAGCATTTT
CDR3 protein: CSASLDPPYSNQPQHF

D gene: TRBD2
V gene: TRBV7-8
clone size: many
CDR3 length: 16
J gene: TRBJ2-5
CDR3 DNA: TGTGCCAGCAGCATTGGGACTAGCGGGAGGGCCGAGACCCAGTACTTC
CDR3 protein: CASSIGTSGRAETQYF

D gene: .
V gene: TRBV30
clone size: .
CDR3 length: 15
J gene: TRBJ1-5
CDR3 DNA: TGTGCCTGGAGTGTGGGGGCAGGAGGCAATCAGCCCCAGCATTTT
CDR3 protein: CAWSVGAGGNQPQHF

D gene: TRBD1
V gene: TRBV25-1
clone size: few
CDR3 length: 15
J gene: TRBJ1-2
CDR3 DNA: TGTGCCAGCAGTGATAACAGGGGGAGAAACTATGGCTACACCTTC
CDR3 protein: CASSDNRGRNYGYTF

D gene: .
V gene: TRBV7-2
clone size: .
CDR3 length: 13
J gene: TRBJ1-5
CDR3 DNA: TGTGCCAGCAGCTTAACTGGAGGAGAGCCCCAGCATTTT
CDR3 protein: CASSLTGGEPQHF

D gene: .
V gene: TRBV30
clone size: .
CDR3 length: 10
J gene: TRBJ2-1
CDR3 DNA: TGTGCCTGGCAAAACAATGAGCAGTTCTTC
CDR3 protein: CAWQNNEQFF

D gene: .
V gene: TRBV9
clone size: few
CDR3 length: 14
J gene: TRBJ2-1
CDR3 DNA: TGTGCCAGCAGCCCCCGGGGCTCCTACAATGAGCAGTTCTTC
CDR3 protein: CASSPRGSYNEQFF

D gene: TRBD1
V gene: TRBV30
clone size: .
CDR3 length: 13
J gene: TRBJ1-1
CDR3 DNA: TGTGCCTGGAGACCGGGACAGGGATGGGGAGCTTTCTTT
CDR3 protein: CAWRPGQGWGAFF

D gene: .
V gene: TRBV28
clone size: .
CDR3 length: 14
J gene: TRBJ1-2
CDR3 DNA: TGTGCCAGCAGTTTTCGGTTAGCTAACTATGGCTACACCTTC
CDR3 protein: CASSFRLANYGYTF

D gene: TRBD2
V gene: TRBV5-1
clone size: .
CDR3 length: 16
J gene: TRBJ2-1
CDR3 DNA: TGCGCCAGCAGCTCGCAGACTAGCGGGGGCTACAATGAGCAGTTCTTC
CDR3 protein: CASSSQTSGGYNEQFF

D gene: .
V gene: TRBV9
clone size: few
CDR3 length: 15
J gene: TRBJ2-6
CDR3 DNA: TGTGCCAGCAGCGTGAGGAGTAATGGGGCCAACGTCCTGACTTTC
CDR3 protein: CASSVRSNGANVLTF

D gene: TRBD2
V gene: TRBV6-6
clone size: .
CDR3 length: 14
J gene: TRBJ2-1
CDR3 DNA: TGTGCCAGCAGCCAGAGCGGGGCGTACAATGAGCAGTTCTTC
CDR3 protein: CASSQSGAYNEQFF

D gene: .
V gene: TRBV20-1
clone size: few
CDR3 length: 13
J gene: TRBJ1-1
CDR3 DNA: TGCAGTGCTAGTTACAAGCCGAACACTGAAGCTTTCTTT
CDR3 protein: CSASYKPNTEAFF

D gene: TRBD1
V gene: TRBV12-3/TRBV12-4
clone size: .
CDR3 length: 14
J gene: TRBJ1-2
CDR3 DNA: TGTGCCAGCAGTTTAGCGGGGACAGGGTATGGCTACGCCTTC
CDR3 protein: CASSLAGTGYGYAF

D gene: TRBD2
V gene: TRBV6-5
clone size: few
CDR3 length: 16
J gene: TRBJ2-1
CDR3 DNA: TGTGCCAGCAGTTACGGAATAGCGGGTAAAGACAATGAGCAGTTCTTC
CDR3 protein: CASSYGIAGKDNEQFF

D gene: TRBD2
V gene: TRBV28
clone size: many
CDR3 length: 13
J gene: TRBJ2-7
CDR3 DNA: TGTGCCAGTCGTCTAGCGGGAGGCCGGGAGCAGTACTTC
CDR3 protein: CASRLAGGREQYF

D gene: .
V gene: TRBV28
clone size: few
CDR3 length: 16
J gene: TRBJ1-5
CDR3 DNA: TGTGCCAGCACCGTTGGAGGGGGTCGGAGCAATCAGCCCCAGCATTTT
CDR3 protein: CASTVGGGRSNQPQHF

D gene: .
V gene: TRBV27
clone size: .
CDR3 length: 16
J gene: TRBJ1-1
CDR3 DNA: TGTGCCAGCAGCCCGTCACTGGGGGTAGTGAGTACTGAAGCTTTCTTT
CDR3 protein: CASSPSLGVVSTEAFF

D gene: .
V gene: TRBV9
clone size: few
CDR3 length: 16
J gene: TRBJ2-5
CDR3 DNA: TGTGCCAGCAGCGTAGGAAACTGGCAGGGTGAAGAGACCCAGTACTTC
CDR3 protein: CASSVGNWQGEETQYF

D gene: .
V gene: TRBV6-6
clone size: many
CDR3 length: 17
J gene: TRBJ2-3
CDR3 DNA: TGTGCCAGCAGTTACTCGCCAATGGGGGCCAGCACAGATACGCAGTATTTT
CDR3 protein: CASSYSPMGASTDTQYF

D gene: TRBD2
V gene: TRBV9
clone size: .
CDR3 length: 20
J gene: TRBJ2-2
CDR3 DNA: TGTGCCAGCAACCTCTCTCCGACTAGCGGGAGCGCGGTAGGAACCGGGGAGCTGTTTTTT
CDR3 protein: CASNLSPTSGSAVGTGELFF

D gene: TRBD2
V gene: TRBV12-3/TRBV12-4
clone size: many
CDR3 length: 13
J gene: TRBJ2-1
CDR3 DNA: TGTGCCAGCAGTTTTGGGACTAGCAATGAGCAGTTCTTC
CDR3 protein: CASSFGTSNEQFF

D gene: .
V gene: TRBV6-1
clone size: .
CDR3 length: 14
J gene: TRBJ1-4
CDR3 DNA: TGTGCCAGCAGAGAAACAGGGACTAATGAAAAACTGTTTTTT
CDR3 protein: CASRETGTNEKLFF

D gene: .
V gene: TRBV7-2
clone size: .
CDR3 length: 16
J gene: TRBJ2-3
CDR3 DNA: TGTGACAGCAGAAATCCGGTACACACTTTCACAGATACGCAGTATTTT
CDR3 protein: CDSRNPVHTFTDTQYF

D gene: .
V gene: TRBV4-1
clone size: .
CDR3 length: 12
J gene: TRBJ1-6
CDR3 DNA: TGCGCCAGCAGCACTGGGAATTCACCCCTCCACTTT
CDR3 protein: CASSTGNSPLHF

D gene: TRBD1
V gene: TRBV7-8
clone size: .
CDR3 length: 18
J gene: TRBJ1-5
CDR3 DNA: TGTGCCAGCAGCTTGGACAGGGAAGGGGGGTCGAGCAATCAGCCCCAGCATTTT
CDR3 protein: CASSLDREGGSSNQPQHF

D gene: .
V gene: TRBV7-9
clone size: .
CDR3 length: 14
J gene: TRBJ2-5
CDR3 DNA: TGTGCCAGCAGCATAGACGTGAACCAAGAGACCCAGTACTTC
CDR3 protein: CASSIDVNQETQYF

D gene: .
V gene: TRBV7-6
clone size: many
CDR3 length: 11
J gene: TRBJ2-2
CDR3 DNA: TGTGCCGTTTCGAGTACCGGGGAGCTGTTTTTT
CDR3 protein: CAVSSTGELFF

D gene: TRBD1
V gene: TRBV7-9
clone size: few
CDR3 length: 17
J gene: TRBJ2-7
CDR3 DNA: TGTGCCAGCAGCTTAAGTGGAATACGGGACAGTACCTACGAGCAGTACTTC
CDR3 protein: CASSLSGIRDSTYEQYF

D gene: TRBD1
V gene: TRBV7-8
clone size: many
CDR3 length: 16
J gene: TRBJ2-3
CDR3 DNA: TGTGCCAGCAGCGCCGGGGACAGGGGGAGGGGAGATACGCAGTATTTT
CDR3 protein: CASSAGDRGRGDTQYF

D gene: TRBD2
V gene: TRBV7-9
clone size: many
CDR3 length: 14
J gene: TRBJ2-7
CDR3 DNA: TGTGCCAGCAGTCTACTAGCGGGGTTTTACGAGCAGTACTTC
CDR3 protein: CASSLLAGFYEQYF

D gene: .
V gene: TRBV12-3/TRBV12-4
clone size: .
CDR3 length: 13
J gene: TRBJ2-7
CDR3 DNA: TGTGCCAGCAGTTTCCGGGGGACTGGCGAGCAGTACTTC
CDR3 protein: CASSFRGTGEQYF

D gene: TRBD2
V gene: TRBV12-3/TRBV12-4
clone size: .
CDR3 length: 16
J gene: TRBJ2-1
CDR3 DNA: TGTGCCAGCACTACTAGCGGGGTGGCGAAATTCGGTGAGCAGTTCTTC
CDR3 protein: CASTTSGVAKFGEQFF

D gene: .
V gene: TRBV28
clone size: few
CDR3 length: 14
J gene: TRBJ1-1
CDR3 DNA: TGTGCCAGCAGGGGAGGGGGGGGGAACACTGAAGCTTTCTTT
CDR3 protein: CASRGGGGNTEAFF

D gene: .
V gene: TRBV7-2
clone size: many
CDR3 length: 13
J gene: TRBJ1-2
CDR3 DNA: TGTGCCAGCAGCTCCACCCAGAACTATGGCTACACCTTC
CDR3 protein: CASSSTQNYGYTF

D gene: TRBD2
V gene: TRBV6-2/TRBV6-3
clone size: .
CDR3 length: 16
J gene: TRBJ2-1
CDR3 DNA: TGTGCCAGCAGCCCGTGGACTAGCGGGAGAAACAATGAGCAGTTCTTC
CDR3 protein: CASSPWTSGRNNEQFF

D gene: .
V gene: TRBV12-3/TRBV12-4
clone size: .
CDR3 length: 12
J gene: TRBJ2-1
CDR3 DNA: TGTGCCAGCGGGACTGCTTACAATGAGCAGTTCTTC
CDR3 protein: CASGTAYNEQFF

D gene: .
V gene: TRBV15
clone size: .
CDR3 length: 12
J gene: TRBJ1-1
CDR3 DNA: TGTGCCACCAGCAGAGATCAAAGTGAAGCTTTCTTT
CDR3 protein: CATSRDQSEAFF

D gene: .
V gene: TRBV28
clone size: many
CDR3 length: 13
J gene: TRBJ1-1
CDR3 DNA: TGTGCCAGCAGTCGACCTGGGACGGCTGAAGCTTTCTTT
CDR3 protein: CASSRPGTAEAFF